The clone carrying this T cell receptor (beta chain) occurred many times. This CDR3 has 16 residues. The V gene's germline CDR1 is MNHEY and CDR2 SVGEGT. V lost 6 bases to trimming and J lost 4 bases; unmatched junction nucleotides: 13. The record originates from a study of early T cells in non-severe SARS-CoV-2 infection. TCRdb ran MiXCR on the 5' RACE reads and lists one entry per CDR3 protein. This sample has 68,000 or so distinct CDR3 sequences, with approximately 12% found just once. V usage is TRBV6-2 or TRBV6-3 and J usage is TRBJ2-3; 7 nucleotides align to TRBD1. Specimen: whole blood. The clonotype originates from an adult who was a healthcare worker with PCR-confirmed SARS-CoV-2 infection or an uninfected control (not recorded which). CDR3: CASSNVGTALADTQYF. DNA for the CDR3: TGTGCCAGCAGCAACGTCGGGACAGCACTGGCAGATACGCAGTATTTT.